The present T cell receptor (beta chain) was sequenced within a study of beta chain features in type 1 diabetes. Whole-study results and caveats: For Type 1 diabetes patients, all four CD4+ subsets carried TCRB CDR3s that were moderately but significantly shorter.

Expressed TCRB transcripts were sequenced, since all the RNA that had been isolated was reverse transcribed. Repertoires were generated with immunoSEQ multiplex PCR, while TCRdb's copy carries only in-frame clones and drops some. Among more than 550,000 clones listed, around 15% were seen once. Trimming stripped 2 bases from V and 4 bases from J, with 9 bases between. In germline, CDR1 is SGHRS, CDR2 YFSETQ. This CDR3 comprises 14 residues. This clone was counted between two and nine times. The antigen remains unidentified. Other DNA sequences in this specimen translate into the identical CDR3. J is TRBJ2-2 and V is TRBV5-1, with a weak D call TRBD1 (6 bases). The origin of this receptor is a man between 18 and 29 years old with type 1 diabetes. Sequences were obtained from naive CD4+ T cells from blood. The CDR3 DNA is TGCGCCAGCAGCTTAGGACAGACCACCGGGGAGCTGTTTTTT. It translates to CASSLGQTTGELFF.